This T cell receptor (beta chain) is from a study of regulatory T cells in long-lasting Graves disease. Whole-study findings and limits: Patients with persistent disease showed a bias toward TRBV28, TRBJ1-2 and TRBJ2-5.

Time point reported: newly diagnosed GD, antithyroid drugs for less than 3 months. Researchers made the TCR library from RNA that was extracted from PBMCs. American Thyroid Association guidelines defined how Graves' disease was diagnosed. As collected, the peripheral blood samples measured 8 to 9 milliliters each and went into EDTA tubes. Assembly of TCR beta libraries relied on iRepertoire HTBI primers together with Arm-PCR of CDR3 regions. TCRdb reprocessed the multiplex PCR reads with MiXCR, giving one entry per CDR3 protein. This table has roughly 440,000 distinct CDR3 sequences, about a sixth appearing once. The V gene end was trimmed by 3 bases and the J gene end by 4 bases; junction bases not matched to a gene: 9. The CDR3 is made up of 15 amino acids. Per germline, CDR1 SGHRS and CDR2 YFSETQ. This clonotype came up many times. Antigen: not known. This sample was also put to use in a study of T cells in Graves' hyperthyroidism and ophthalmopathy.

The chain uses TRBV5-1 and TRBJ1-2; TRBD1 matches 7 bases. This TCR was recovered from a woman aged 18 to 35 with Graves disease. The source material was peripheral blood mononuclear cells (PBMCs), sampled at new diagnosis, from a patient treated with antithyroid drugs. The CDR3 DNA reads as TGCGCCAGCAGCTCAAGACAGGGTAACCCCTATGGCTACACCTTC. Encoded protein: CASSSRQGNPYGYTF.